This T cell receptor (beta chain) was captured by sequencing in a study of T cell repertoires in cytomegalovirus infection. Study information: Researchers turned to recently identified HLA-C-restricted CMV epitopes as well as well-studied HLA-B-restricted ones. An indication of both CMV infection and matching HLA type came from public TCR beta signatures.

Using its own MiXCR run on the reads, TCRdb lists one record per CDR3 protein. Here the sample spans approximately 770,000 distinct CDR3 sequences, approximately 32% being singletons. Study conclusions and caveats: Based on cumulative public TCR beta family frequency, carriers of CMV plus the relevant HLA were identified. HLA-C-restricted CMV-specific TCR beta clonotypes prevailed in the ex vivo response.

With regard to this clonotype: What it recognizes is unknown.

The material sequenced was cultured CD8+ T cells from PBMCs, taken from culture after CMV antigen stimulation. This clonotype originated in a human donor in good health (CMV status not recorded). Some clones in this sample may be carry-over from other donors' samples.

The CDR3 reads CASRGARETQYF. As DNA, the CDR3 is TGTGCCAGCCGGGGGGCGCGGGAGACCCAGTACTTC. V gene TRBV6-1 combines with J gene TRBJ2-5, with TRBD2 as a possible D gene (7 bases). The V gene's germline CDR1 is MNHNS and CDR2 SASEGT. Trimming stripped 8 bases from V and 5 bases from J, with 12 bases between. There are 12 residues in the CDR3.